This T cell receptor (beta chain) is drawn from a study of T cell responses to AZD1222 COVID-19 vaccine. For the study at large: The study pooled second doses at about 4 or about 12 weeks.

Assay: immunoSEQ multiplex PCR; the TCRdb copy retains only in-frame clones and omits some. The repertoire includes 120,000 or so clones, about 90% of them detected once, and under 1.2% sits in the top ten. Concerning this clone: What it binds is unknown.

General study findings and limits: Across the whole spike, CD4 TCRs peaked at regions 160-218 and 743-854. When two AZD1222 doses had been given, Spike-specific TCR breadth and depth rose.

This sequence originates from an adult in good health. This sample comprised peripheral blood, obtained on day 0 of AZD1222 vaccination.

CDR3 protein: CAWTTPQGARTEAFF. The DNA of the CDR3 is TGTGCCTGGACCACCCCCCAGGGGGCGAGGACTGAAGCTTTCTTT. The J gene is TRBJ1-1, the V gene TRBV30, with 8 positions matching TRBD1. The V gene end was trimmed by 4 bases and the J gene end by 5 bases; junction bases not matched to a gene: 12. The CDR3 runs to 15 residues. Germline V CDR1 and CDR2: GTSNPN, SVGIG (reference sequence).